The 14 T cell receptor beta chains presented below share a single source sample, sequenced in a study of tissue T cells after allogeneic stem cell transplantation. Clones were read by immunoSEQ multiplex PCR, and TCRdb kept only the in-frame ones, dropping some. The profile shows some 9,400 clones, roughly three fifths of them singletons. Sequenced here: tissue from the jejunum, sampled at autopsy. The receptors stem from a female donor of 60 years or more with lung cancer.

By share of the sample, this clone is medium-sized (0.01 to 0.1%). CDR3 region: CASSYGNNNYGYTF. The CDR3 region has the DNA TGTGCCAGCAGTTATGGTAATAACAACTATGGCTACACCTTC. The chain joins TRBV6-5 to TRBJ1-2; D gene uncertain. The germline gives CDR1 MNHEY, CDR2 SVGAGI. The CDR3 loop spans 14 amino acids. V was shortened by 3 bases and J by 2 bases, with 10 bases between the two germline ends.

This clone showed up just a few times. V is TRBV7-8 and J is TRBJ1-3, with D possibly matching TRBD1 (6 bases). The CDR3 has 16 amino acids. Trimming took 1 base from V and 0 from J, leaving 10 bases between them. Germline-derived CDR1 and CDR2 are SGHVS and FQNEAQ. DNA of the CDR3: TGTGCCAGCAGCTTAGAGACAGGAGTCTCTGGAAACACCATATATTTT. Its translation: CASSLETGVSGNTIYF.

This chain connects TRBV30 to TRBJ2-6, with D possibly TRBD1 on 5 matching bases. CDR3 length equals 15 residues. CDR1 and CDR2 from the germline V gene are GTSNPN and SVGIG (reference sequence). The V end was cut by 2 bases, the J end by 4 bases, with 12 bases between. DNA for the CDR3: TGTGCCTGGAGTCAGGGCGACCTCGGGGCCAACGTCCTGACTTTC. Translated, it gives CAWSQGDLGANVLTF.

In its sample, this clone is medium-sized. V gene TRBV7-9 combines with J gene TRBJ2-7; 8 bases map to TRBD1. Germline loops: CDR1 SEHNR, CDR2 FQNEAQ (reference sequence). The CDR3 sequence is 16 residues long. Germline trimming cut 5 bases from V and 0 bases from J; bases unmatched to any gene: 9. The CDR3 sequence is CASSDSGTGRSYEQYF. In DNA, the CDR3 is TGTGCCAGCAGCGATTCCGGGACAGGCCGCTCCTACGAGCAGTACTTC. Variable domain in full (rest from reference TRBV7-9 and TRBJ2-7): DTGVSQNPRHKITKRGQNVTFRCDPISEHNRLYWYRQTLGQGPEFLTYFQNEAQLEKSRLLSDRFSAERPKGSFSTLEIQRTEQGDSAMYLCASSDSGTGRSYEQYFGPGTRLTVT.

Only a few counts were recorded for this clone. The genes are TRBV5-1 and TRBJ1-2; 9 bases map to TRBD1. Germline V lookup: CDR1 SGHRS, CDR2 YFSETQ. The CDR3 contains 17 residues. V shed 0 bases, J shed 7 bases, and the junction held 13 bases outside the gene matches. CDR3 sequence reads: CASSLAVETGGRSGYTF. The CDR3 region has the DNA TGCGCCAGCAGCTTGGCCGTGGAGACAGGGGGGAGAAGTGGCTACACCTTC. Full variable domain (outside the CDR3, taken from reference TRBV5-1 and TRBJ1-2): KAGVTQTPRYLIKTRGQQVTLSCSPISGHRSVSWYQQTPGQGLQFLFEYFSETQRNKGNFPGRFSGRQFSNSRSEMNVSTLELGDSALYLCASSLAVETGGRSGYTFGSGTRLTVV.

This chain connects TRBV27 to TRBJ2-7; D not certain. Germline-derived CDR1 and CDR2 are MNHEY and SMNVEV (reference sequence). The CDR3 is made up of 13 amino acids. V was trimmed by 5 bases and J by 2 bases, leaving 10 bases between them. CDR3 sequence reads: CASSRGRAYEQYF. CDR3 coding DNA: TGTGCCAGCAGTCGCGGCCGGGCCTACGAGCAGTACTTC.

The chain links TRBV6-5 to TRBJ2-3; D assignment may be TRBD1 or TRBD2 (5 bases each). Trimming stripped 11 bases from V and 4 bases from J, with 16 bases between. The CDR3 covers 13 residues. The germline gives CDR1 MNHEY, CDR2 SVGAGI. The CDR3: CAFGPWGPDTQYF. CDR3 coding DNA: TGTGCCTTCGGACCCTGGGGACCAGATACGCAGTATTTT.

This clone was seen only a few times. The chain recombines TRBV5-5 with TRBJ2-7; D gene ambiguous. Germline CDR1 and CDR2: SGHKS and YYEKEE (reference sequence). The CDR3 spans 16 residues. With 2 bases removed from V and 0 bases from J, the gap between germline ends came to 15 bases. CDR3 bases: TGTGCCAGCAGCTTCGAGGACCGATGGATCTCCTACGAGCAGTACTTC. Its protein product is CASSFEDRWISYEQYF. The full variable domain, its missing parts supplied by reference TRBV5-5 and TRBJ2-7, is DAGVTQSPTHLIKTRGQQVTLRCSPISGHKSVSWYQQVLGQGPQFIFQYYEKEERGRGNFPDRFSARQFPNYSSELNVNALLLGDSALYLCASSFEDRWISYEQYFGPGTRLTVT.

The chain couples TRBV29-1 to TRBJ1-2, with D possibly being TRBD1 (5 bases). CDR1 and CDR2 from the germline V gene are SQVTM and ANQGSEA. This CDR3 spans 15 amino acids. V was shortened by 3 bases and J by 5 bases, with 19 bases between the two germline ends. The CDR3 loop reads CSVDRRQGGEYGYTF. The CDR3 coding sequence is TGCAGCGTTGACCGAAGGCAGGGAGGCGAATATGGCTACACCTTC.

This clone is labeled medium-sized. The CDR3 region is CAWQQGVGDQPQHF. CDR3 coding DNA: TGTGCCTGGCAACAGGGGGTGGGCGATCAGCCCCAGCATTTT. The genes are TRBV30 and TRBJ1-5; 8 bases map to TRBD1. Germline loops: CDR1 GTSNPN, CDR2 SVGIG (reference sequence). The CDR3 has 14 amino acids. V lost 5 bases and J lost 5; bases outside the gene matches: 8.

In this sample, this clone turned up a few times. This chain uses TRBV7-3 with TRBJ1-1; TRBD1 is a possible D gene (6 bases). Trimming left V 0 bases short and J 11 bases short, with 25 bases between. Looked up from germline, CDR1 is SGHTA and CDR2 is FQGTGA. The CDR3 is 17 residues long. The CDR3 is CASSLTPPDSLPFEAFF. Written as DNA, the CDR3 is TGTGCCAGCAGCTTAACCCCCCCGGACAGTCTACCGTTTGAGGCTTTCTTT.

This clone showed up just a few times. V gene TRBV18 combines with J gene TRBJ2-3; 15 bases agree with TRBD2. The V and J ends lost 5 bases and 8 bases, in that order; junction bases with no gene match: 14. Germline CDR1 and CDR2: KGHSH and LQKENI. There are 18 residues in the CDR3. The CDR3 spells CASSSGLAGGPRGTTQYF. CDR3 bases: TGTGCCAGCTCATCGGGACTAGCGGGGGGCCCGAGGGGTACTACGCAGTATTTT. Drawing the rest from reference TRBV18 and TRBJ2-3, the complete variable domain is NAGVMQNPRHLVRRRGQEARLRCSPMKGHSHVYWYRQLPEEGLKFMVYLQKENIIDESGMPKERFSAEFPKEGPSILRIQQVVRGDSAAYFCASSSGLAGGPRGTTQYFGPGTRLTVL.

This clone was counted between two and nine times. J is TRBJ1-1 and V is TRBV27; D is possibly TRBD1 (5 bases). Trimming pared 6 bases from V and 0 bases from J, leaving 17 bases between. Germline V CDR1 and CDR2: MNHEY, SMNVEV (reference sequence). CDR3 length equals 16 residues. CDR3 coding DNA: TGTGCCAGCAGGAGACTAGGTGGGGGGATGAACACTGAAGCTTTCTTT. Translating gives CASRRLGGGMNTEAFF.

This clone was picked up a small number of times. CDR3 protein: CASSYTGVSYEQYF. The CDR3 DNA sequence: TGTGCCAGCAGCTATACAGGGGTCTCCTACGAGCAGTACTTC. This chain links TRBV5-5 with TRBJ2-7, with 7 nucleotides matching TRBD1. Germline V lookup: CDR1 SGHKS, CDR2 YYEKEE (reference sequence). The CDR3 extends over 14 amino acids. With V trimmed by 3 bases and J by 0 bases, 3 bases remained unmatched.